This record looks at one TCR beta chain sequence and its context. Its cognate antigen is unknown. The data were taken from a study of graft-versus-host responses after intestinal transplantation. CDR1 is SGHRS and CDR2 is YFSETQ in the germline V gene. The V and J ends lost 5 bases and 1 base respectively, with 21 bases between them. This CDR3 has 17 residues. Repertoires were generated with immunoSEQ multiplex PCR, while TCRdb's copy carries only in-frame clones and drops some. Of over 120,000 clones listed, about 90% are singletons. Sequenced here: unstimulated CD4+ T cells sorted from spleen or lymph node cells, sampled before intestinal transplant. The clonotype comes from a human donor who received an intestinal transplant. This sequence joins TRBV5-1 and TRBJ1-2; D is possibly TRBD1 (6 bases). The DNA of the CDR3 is TGCGCCAGCAGGGCTTCGGGATCCCAGGGGTTTAACTATGGCTACACCTTC. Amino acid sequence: CASRASGSQGFNYGYTF.